A selection of T cell receptor beta chains follows, all from one sample in a study of blood T cell repertoires in COVID-19. TCRdb's table, derived via immunoSEQ multiplex PCR, lists solely in-frame clones and lacks some. This table has roughly 330,000 clones, about 87% appearing once. The material sequenced was PBMCs or T cells enriched from blood (not recorded which). Receptors were obtained from a man younger than 40 who had recovered from COVID-19. Each CDR3 is given with its conserved first and last residue. A D gene is named only where the DNA matches it firmly. Some rows have no size entry. The others give once, few or many, or a class for an expanded clone.

d_call clone_size j_call v_call cdr3_aa cdr3_nt
TRBD2 few TRBJ2-7 TRBV11-2 CASSSFRGGYYEQYF TGTGCCAGCAGCTCCTTCCGGGGAGGGTATTACGAGCAGTACTTC
TRBD1 few TRBJ2-1 TRBV10-3 CAISVGQNYNEQFF TGTGCCATCAGTGTGGGACAGAATTACAATGAGCAGTTCTTC
TRBD1 once TRBJ2-3 TRBV14 CASSKDRAGRHHTDTQYF TGTGCCAGCAGCAAGGACAGGGCCGGGCGACACCACACAGATACGCAGTATTTT
- - TRBJ1-6 TRBV21-1 CASSTGGDNNSPLHF TGTGCCAGCAGCACGGGGGGTGACAATAATTCACCCCTCCACTTT
- - TRBJ2-1 TRBV10-3 CAISESFSYNEQFF TGTGCCATCAGTGAGTCATTTAGCTACAATGAGCAGTTCTTC
TRBD1 few TRBJ1-5 TRBV7-2 CASSQRRTGGQPQHF TGTGCCAGCAGCCAGAGACGGACAGGGGGGCAGCCCCAGCATTTT
TRBD1 few TRBJ2-5 TRBV5-1 CASSPGTEILETQYF TGCGCCAGCAGCCCCGGGACAGAAATTTTGGAGACCCAGTACTTC
TRBD1 - TRBJ1-2 TRBV5-6 CASSLGTEIQYGYTF TGTGCCAGCAGCCTAGGGACAGAAATACAGTATGGCTACACCTTC
- - TRBJ2-7 TRBV5-1 CASSFPDRNYYEQYF TGCGCCAGCAGCTTTCCGGACAGAAACTACTACGAGCAGTACTTC
- - TRBJ2-5 TRBV24-1 CATSDLDSFGETQYF TGTGCCACCAGTGATTTGGACAGCTTTGGCGAGACCCAGTACTTC
TRBD1 - TRBJ1-1 TRBV24-1 CATRETGGNTEAFF TGTGCCACCAGAGAGACAGGGGGAAACACTGAAGCTTTCTTT
- - TRBJ2-5 TRBV6-5 CASSYSIGKGETQYF TGTGCCAGCAGTTACTCGATTGGGAAGGGGGAGACCCAGTACTTC
TRBD1 once TRBJ1-5 TRBV12-5 CASAADRSNEPQHF TGTGCTAGTGCCGCGGACAGGTCAAATGAGCCCCAGCATTTT
TRBD1 - TRBJ1-2 TRBV29-1 CSVTGQGSANYGYTF TGCAGCGTTACGGGACAGGGGTCCGCTAACTATGGCTACACCTTC
- - TRBJ2-2 TRBV6-5 CASRSRTANTGELFF TGTGCCAGCAGATCCCGGACAGCCAACACCGGGGAGCTGTTTTTT
TRBD2 - TRBJ2-1 TRBV6-4 CASSDIAGDYNEQFF TGTGCCAGCAGTGACATCGCGGGGGATTACAATGAGCAGTTCTTC
- - TRBJ2-2 TRBV2 CASNPARGSGELFF TGTGCCAGCAACCCGGCCAGAGGGTCCGGGGAGCTGTTTTTT
- - TRBJ1-2 TRBV14 CASSQALRDNYGYTF TGTGCCAGCAGCCAAGCACTGCGGGACAACTATGGCTACACCTTC
- - TRBJ2-3 TRBV25-1 CASRADLRTQYF TGTGCCAGCAGAGCCGACTTAAGAACGCAGTATTTT
TRBD1 - TRBJ2-5 TRBV2 CASKGRTGKETQYF TGTGCCAGCAAAGGCCGGACAGGGAAAGAGACCCAGTACTTC
- once TRBJ2-3 TRBV28 CASSLGGSRSTDTQYF TGTGCCAGCAGCCTGGGGGGATCTAGGAGCACAGATACGCAGTATTTT
- - TRBJ1-4 TRBV4-1 CASSQDSFLTGTEKLFF TGCGCCAGCAGCCAAGATAGCTTTTTAACGGGTACTGAAAAACTGTTTTTT
TRBD1 - TRBJ1-4 TRBV29-1 CSVEGRGPEKLFF TGCAGCGTTGAAGGCAGGGGGCCGGAAAAACTGTTTTTT
TRBD1 - TRBJ1-1 TRBV28 CASSLPFQGDTEAFF TGTGCCAGCAGTTTACCTTTCCAGGGGGACACTGAAGCTTTCTTT
- - TRBJ1-4 TRBV7-9 CASSLGSRFNEKLFF TGTGCCAGCAGCTTAGGTAGCAGATTTAATGAAAAACTGTTTTTT
- - TRBJ1-2 TRBV7-9 CASSLRSGVNYGYTF TGTGCCAGCAGCTTGAGGTCAGGGGTAAACTATGGCTACACCTTC
TRBD1 - TRBJ1-2 TRBV30 CAWSGDRELDYGYTF TGTGCCTGGAGTGGTGACAGGGAGTTGGACTATGGCTACACCTTC
- - TRBJ1-5 TRBV18 CASSVSSNQPQHF TGTGCCAGCTCAGTCAGTAGCAATCAGCCCCAGCATTTT
TRBD1 - TRBJ2-7 TRBV28 CASSAENGQGYEQYF TGTGCCAGCAGTGCGGAAAATGGACAGGGCTACGAGCAGTACTTC
- few TRBJ1-5 TRBV2 CASSEHSVSNQPQHF TGTGCCAGCAGTGAACACTCCGTTTCCAATCAGCCCCAGCATTTT
- - TRBJ1-2 TRBV7-8 CASSLGAVFNYGYTF TGTGCCAGCAGCTTAGGGGCCGTATTCAACTATGGCTACACCTTC
- once TRBJ1-2 TRBV5-1 CASSFSPGQAAGYTF TGCGCCAGCAGCTTTTCCCCGGGACAAGCGGCTGGCTACACCTTC
TRBD1 - TRBJ2-7 TRBV7-9 CASSPAGQGNGQYF TGTGCCAGCAGCCCCGCGGGACAGGGCAACGGGCAGTACTTC
TRBD1 - TRBJ2-1 TRBV5-4 CASSIGTGELNEQFF TGTGCCAGCAGCATAGGGACAGGCGAACTCAATGAGCAGTTCTTC
- - TRBJ2-3 TRBV2 CASSEEKQTYTDTQYF TGTGCCAGCAGTGAAGAAAAGCAAACCTACACAGATACGCAGTATTTT
- - TRBJ2-7 TRBV14 CASSQGLATYEQYF TGTGCCAGCAGCCAAGGACTGGCGACCTACGAGCAGTACTTC
TRBD2 - TRBJ2-3 TRBV5-1 CASSLGLAGVLPDTQYF TGCGCCAGCAGCTTGGGACTAGCGGGGGTCCTGCCAGATACGCAGTATTTT
- - TRBJ1-2 TRBV19 CASSPQFSSDYGYTF TGTGCCAGTAGCCCACAGTTCTCCTCGGACTATGGCTACACCTTC
- - TRBJ2-1 TRBV13 CASSPPGGSAEQFF TGTGCCAGCAGCCCACCCGGCGGATCGGCTGAGCAGTTCTTC
TRBD2 - TRBJ2-7 TRBV19 CASSMGSAGATYEQYF TGTGCCAGTAGTATGGGGTCAGCGGGGGCTACATACGAGCAGTACTTC
- few TRBJ1-1 TRBV18 CASSDNTGNTEAFF TGTGCCAGCTCGGACAATACGGGGAACACTGAAGCTTTCTTT
TRBD1 - TRBJ1-1 TRBV5-5 CASSPPTGGWTEAFF TGTGCCAGCAGCCCCCCGACAGGGGGTTGGACTGAAGCTTTCTTT
- few TRBJ1-6 TRBV10-3 CAISEAVNSPLHF TGTGCCATCAGTGAGGCGGTCAATTCACCCCTCCACTTT
- - TRBJ1-6 TRBV19 CASSEADSSYNSPLHF TGTGCCAGTAGTGAGGCGGACAGCTCCTATAATTCACCCCTCCACTTT
TRBD1 - TRBJ2-7 TRBV7-8 CASSLGQGALNEQYF TGTGCCAGCAGCCTCGGACAGGGGGCTTTGAACGAGCAGTACTTC
- - TRBJ1-2 TRBV3-1/TRBV3-2 CASSQSRGRGYTF TGTGCCAGCAGCCAATCGCGGGGAAGGGGCTACACCTTC
TRBD1 - TRBJ1-1 TRBV5-4 CASSRDSSLNTEAFF TGTGCCAGCAGCCGGGACAGCTCATTGAACACTGAAGCTTTCTTT
TRBD2 few TRBJ2-1 TRBV6-1 CASSDLGLAGKQFF TGTGCCAGCAGTGACCTCGGACTAGCGGGGAAGCAGTTCTTC
TRBD1 - TRBJ2-5 TRBV27 CASTDRGPQETQYF TGTGCCAGCACGGACAGGGGGCCCCAAGAGACCCAGTACTTC
- - TRBJ2-1 TRBV5-4 CASRQGGEQFF TGTGCCAGCAGACAAGGGGGTGAGCAGTTCTTC
- - TRBJ1-6 TRBV10-3 CAISDLTGNSPLHF TGTGCCATCAGTGATTTAACCGGGAATTCACCCCTCCACTTT
- - TRBJ1-1 TRBV12-5 CASGRGLNTEAFF TGTGCTAGTGGTAGGGGGTTGAACACTGAAGCTTTCTTT
TRBD1 few TRBJ2-7 TRBV19 CASSTRQGAYEQYF TGTGCCAGTAGTACCCGACAGGGGGCCTACGAGCAGTACTTC
TRBD1 - TRBJ1-1 TRBV5-1 CASSYRGDTEAFF TGCGCCAGCAGCTACAGGGGGGATACTGAAGCTTTCTTT
- - TRBJ1-5 TRBV21-1 CASSARAGSESQPQHF TGTGCCAGCAGCGCTCGAGCCGGGAGCGAGAGTCAGCCCCAGCATTTT
- - TRBJ1-1 TRBV13 CASSFRGYTEAFF TGTGCCAGCAGCTTCAGGGGTTACACTGAAGCTTTCTTT
- - TRBJ2-7 TRBV10-1 CASLGQSYEQYF TGCGCCAGTCTCGGACAGTCCTACGAGCAGTACTTC
- - TRBJ2-7 TRBV19 CASSIAGFSYEQYF TGTGCCAGTAGTATAGCGGGGTTTTCCTACGAGCAGTACTTC